These 13 T cell receptor beta chains came from one sample sequenced in a study of blood T cell repertoires in COVID-19. Method: immunoSEQ multiplex PCR; TCRdb's copy keeps in-frame clones and lacks some. Of roughly 250,000 clones in the sample, approximately 85% are singletons; the top ten hold around 4.5%. The sample comprised PBMCs or T cells enriched from blood (not recorded which). These receptors all stem from a woman in her twenties or thirties who had recovered from COVID-19.

The chain links TRBV15 to TRBJ1-5; D not resolved. V lost 0 bases and J 3 bases, leaving 15 bases between the germline ends. Germline V CDR1 and CDR2: LNHNV, YYDKDF (reference sequence). The CDR3 sequence is 17 residues long. The CDR3 loop is CATSRDSGGRFNQPQHF. Written as DNA, the CDR3 is TGTGCCACCAGCAGAGATTCCGGTGGGAGATTCAATCAGCCCCAGCATTTT.

The V gene is TRBV29-1, the J gene TRBJ1-2; no clear D. Germline-derived CDR1 and CDR2 are SQVTM and ANQGSEA. V lost 3 bases and J 0 bases, leaving 5 bases between the germline ends. This CDR3 is 12 amino acids long. The CDR3: CSVDRANYGYTF. Here the CDR3 DNA reads TGCAGCGTTGACCGGGCTAACTATGGCTACACCTTC.

The V gene is TRBV23-1, the J gene TRBJ1-5, with D possibly being TRBD1 (5 bases). TRBV23-1 is an ORF, and what it does is uncertain. Trimming shortened V by 3 bases and J by 5 bases, and 20 bases separated the two germline ends. The length of the CDR3 is 17 residues. The chain's CDR3 is CASSQGQGSWLYQPQHF. CDR3 nucleotides: TGCGCCAGCAGTCAGGGTCAGGGATCATGGCTTTATCAGCCCCAGCATTTT.

The chain carries TRBV4-1 and TRBJ1-6, with 7 nucleotides matching TRBD1. J was trimmed by 7 bases and V by 4 bases; bases with no gene match: 10. The CDR3 extends over 16 amino acids. Germline CDR1 MGHRA, CDR2 YSYEKL. This chain's CDR3 is CASSLTPGTANSPLHF. CDR3 DNA: TGCGCCAGCAGCCTAACCCCCGGGACAGCCAATTCACCCCTCCACTTT.

This clone was seen a single time. V usage is TRBV7-9 and J usage is TRBJ2-5; TRBD2 agrees at 13 bases. Per germline, CDR1 SEHNR and CDR2 FQNEAQ (reference sequence). The CDR3 runs to 16 residues. The J segment lost 3 bases and the V segment lost 4 bases, leaving 5 bases of the junction unmatched. CDR3 region: CASSSRLAGGKETQYF. CDR3 coding DNA: TGTGCCAGCAGCTCCCGACTAGCGGGGGGAAAAGAGACCCAGTACTTC.

DNA of the CDR3: TGCGCCAGCAGCTCTCGGACAGGGGGCCGGGAAAAACTGTTTTTT. Encoded protein: CASSSRTGGREKLFF. This rearrangement joins TRBV5-1 to TRBJ1-4, with 11 bases identical to TRBD1. The CDR3 runs 15 residues. Germline V gene data show CDR1 as SGHRS and CDR2 as YFSETQ. The ends lost 3 bases at V and 8 bases at J; junction bases unmatched: 6.

This chain joins TRBV5-1 and TRBJ2-4; possibly TRBD1 for D (6 bases). Trimming left V 0 bases short and J 6 bases short, with 19 bases between. CDR3 size: 17 residues. The germline gives CDR1 SGHRS, CDR2 YFSETQ. The CDR3 protein is CASSLALTQGQGNIQYF. The CDR3 nucleotides are TGCGCCAGCAGCTTGGCCCTAACACAGGGTCAAGGAAACATTCAGTACTTC.

The chain has TRBV5-1 and TRBJ2-7, with 8 bases aligning to TRBD2. Germline-derived CDR1 and CDR2 are SGHRS and YFSETQ. V shed 0 bases and J 5 bases; nucleotides not matched to a gene: 10. The CDR3 is made up of 16 amino acids. CDR3 DNA: TGCGCCAGCAGCTTGGAGGGTGCGGGAGGTAGAAACGAGCAGTACTTC. The encoded protein is CASSLEGAGGRNEQYF.

This chain connects TRBV5-1 to TRBJ1-1; D is uncertain. The CDR3 length is 14 residues. Germline CDR1 reads SGHRS; CDR2 reads YFSETQ. V lost 0 bases and J lost 1, with 7 bases in between. CDR3 nucleotides: TGCGCCAGCAGCTTGGACACCACGAACACTGAAGCTTTCTTT. Protein product: CASSLDTTNTEAFF.

Worth noting for this clone: Other nucleotide sequences from this sample produce the same CDR3. This chain links TRBV5-1 with TRBJ2-3; 9 nucleotides match TRBD2. V was pared by 0 bases and J by 3 bases, with 5 bases of the junction left unmatched. The length of the CDR3 is 16 residues. Germline assignment: CDR1 SGHRS and CDR2 YFSETQ. The DNA of the CDR3 is TGCGCCAGCAGCTTGGTGCGGGGGGGCGGGACAGATACGCAGTATTTT. Translation: CASSLVRGGGTDTQYF.

This clone turned up a few times. The V and J genes are TRBV7-3 and TRBJ1-1, with TRBD1 as a possible D gene (5 bases). The V and J ends lost 5 bases and 1 base respectively, with 8 bases between them. Germline CDR1 and CDR2: SGHTA and FQGTGA. This CDR3 is built from 13 residues. CDR3 coding DNA: TGTGCCAGCAGCACCGACAGGAACACTGAAGCTTTCTTT. Translating it yields CASSTDRNTEAFF.

J is TRBJ2-7 and V is TRBV5-6; 12 bases match TRBD1. The J segment lost 3 bases and the V segment lost 0 bases, leaving 10 bases of the junction unmatched. The germline CDR1 and CDR2 sequences are SGHDT and YYEEEE. The CDR3 consists of 18 residues. The CDR3 reads CASSLDSGTGGMGYEQYF. CDR3 in DNA: TGTGCCAGCAGCTTGGACTCCGGGACAGGGGGCATGGGCTACGAGCAGTACTTC. The full variable domain, its missing parts supplied by reference TRBV5-6 and TRBJ2-7, is DAGVTQSPTHLIKTRGQQVTLRCSPKSGHDTVSWYQQALGQGPQFIFQYYEEEERQRGNFPDRFSGHQFPNYSSELNVNALLLGDSALYLCASSLDSGTGGMGYEQYFGPGTRLTVT.

V gene TRBV4-2 combines with J gene TRBJ1-2, with unresolved D. The length of the CDR3 is 13 residues. Germline V gives CDR1 LGHNA, CDR2 YNFKEQ. V was clipped by 7 bases and J by 4 bases, with 13 bases between them. This chain's CDR3 is CASTTEGGYGYTF. In DNA form, the CDR3 reads TGTGCCAGCACGACGGAGGGTGGCTATGGCTACACCTTC.